Given below is one T cell receptor (beta chain) in context. Its matching antigen is unknown. This sample is part of a study of regulatory dendritic cells for organ transplantation. The data were produced by immunoSEQ multiplex PCR, yet TCRdb's version contains in-frame clones alone and is incomplete. The profile covers around 19,000 clones, with 75% to 90% appearing a single time and nearly 0.7% taken by the ten largest. Study-wide results and caveats: Of resting T cell subsets, memory CD8+ had the most alloreactive clonotypes. Naive CD4+ and CD8+ repertoires were highly diverse; memory CD8+ was most oligoclonal.

Sorted T cells were CFSE-labeled and cultured roughly five days with allogeneic regulatory or mature dendritic cells at 1:10. The CDR3 contains 14 residues. The germline CDR1 and CDR2 sequences are LNHDA and SQIVND (reference sequence). V was cut by 7 bases and J by 1 base, with 11 bases left in between. The gene calls are TRBV19 and TRBJ1-5; weak D call: TRBD1 (6 bases). The sample comprised naive CD4+ T cells from blood cultured with regulatory dendritic cells. Subset: CD45RA+ naive T cells. The clonotype originates from a human donor in good health. CDR3 in DNA: TGTGCCAGTAATCGACAGGCAAGCAATCAGCCCCAGCATTTT. This translates into CASNRQASNQPQHF.